This T cell receptor beta chain was sequenced during a study of blood T cell repertoires in COVID-19. Turning to the study itself: Sites across the United States, Italy and Spain contributed samples from acute and convalescent COVID-19.

Seattle cases were enrolled at active infection and followed longitudinally. The CDR3 is 14 amino acids. Losses at the gene ends were 1 base for V and 4 bases for J; bases not matched to a gene: 5. Germline loops: CDR1 SQVTM, CDR2 ANQGSEA. In the original processing: Amplification of reference gene primers was used by the study to estimate nucleated cell counts. Sequencing used immunoSEQ multiplex PCR; TCRdb keeps in-frame clones, though not all of them. Clone size and the V and J calls come from that table; the DNA yielded D and trimming. This sample has 190,000 or so clones; around 81% occur once, and the top ten carry under 0.95%.

Sequencing used peripheral blood. The receptor was isolated from a man in his sixties with COVID-19, enrolled during active disease. The rearrangement uses TRBV29-1 and TRBJ2-7, with 9 nucleotides matching TRBD2. The CDR3 region is CSVEGSGRGYEQYF. As DNA, the CDR3 is TGCAGCGTTGAAGGTAGCGGGAGAGGTTACGAGCAGTACTTC.